The rows below give T cell receptor beta chains drawn from one sample of a study of blood T cell repertoires in COVID-19. The assay was immunoSEQ multiplex PCR, and TCRdb's table has in-frame clones only and misses some. The table has approximately 210,000 clones, more than 75% seen once. Sequencing was carried out using PBMCs or T cells enriched from blood (not recorded which). Receptors originate from a woman aged 50 to 65 with acute COVID-19. CDR3s include the opening cysteine and the closing phenylalanine or tryptophan. The D gene is left open where the match is weak. Not every row has a clone size; where given, it reads once, few, many or a size class.

>.|TRBD1|TRBV5-4|TRBJ1-1
TGTGCCAGCAGCTTGGTACAGGGGGGGTTCGGGACTGAAGCTTTCTTT
CASSLVQGGFGTEAFF
>few|.|TRBV30|TRBJ2-5
TGTGCCTGGAGTTATCGGGGACAAGAGACCCAGTACTTC
CAWSYRGQETQYF
>.|TRBD2|TRBV7-8|TRBJ2-5
TGTGCCAGCAGCTTACGTGCTGTGAGCGGGGGGAAAGAGACCCAGTACTTC
CASSLRAVSGGKETQYF
>.|.|TRBV2|TRBJ1-4
TGTGCCAGCAGCCGGGAGGGAGGTGAAAAACTGTTTTTT
CASSREGGEKLFF
>few|TRBD1|TRBV12-5|TRBJ2-2
TGTGCTAGTGGTTTGGTGCAGGGGGCACGGACCGGGGAGCTGTTTTTT
CASGLVQGARTGELFF
>.|.|TRBV29-1|TRBJ1-2
TGCAGCGTTGAAAACCCAGGCCTGTATGGCTACACCTTC
CSVENPGLYGYTF
>.|.|TRBV5-5|TRBJ1-3
TGTGCCAGCAGCTTCGAGGCGGCGGCCGGAAACACCATATATTTT
CASSFEAAAGNTIYF
>.|.|TRBV28|TRBJ2-5
TGTGCCAGCAGTTTAGAGGGAGTCGAGACCCAGTACTTC
CASSLEGVETQYF
>.|.|TRBV7-2|TRBJ1-6
TGTGCCAGCACCATCCAGAATTCACCCCTCCACTTT
CASTIQNSPLHF
>.|TRBD2|TRBV6-2/TRBV6-3|TRBJ2-2
TGTGCCAGCACCCCAATTGGGAGCGGGGGGAGCACCGGGGAGCTGTTTTTT
CASTPIGSGGSTGELFF
>many|.|TRBV7-9|TRBJ1-1
TGTGCCAGCAGCTTTTGGGGGGGCCCTGAAGCTTTCTTT
CASSFWGGPEAFF
>few|.|TRBV20-1|TRBJ1-4
TGCAGTGCCCCTGGTCGGGAAAAACTGTTTTTT
CSAPGREKLFF